Presented here are 4 T cell receptor beta chains from one specimen sequenced in a study of T-cell reconstitution after alpha-beta-depleted transplantation in children. Unique molecular identifiers were used in preparing the TCRbeta library. In TCRdb, the PCR reads were re-called with MiXCR into one record per CDR3 protein. The sample has some 300,000 distinct CDR3 sequences; 9.5% to 13% are singletons. The input for sequencing was PBMCs, taken before TCRalphabeta/CD19-depleted stem cell transplant. Source of these receptors: a boy younger than two with acute myeloid leukemia, due to receive a stem cell transplant.

The sample holds many counts of this clonotype. The chain links TRBV4-3 to TRBJ2-7; D is ambiguous. Looked up from germline, CDR1 is LGHNA and CDR2 is YSLEER. The CDR3 covers 13 residues. The V end lost 0 bases, the J end lost 5 bases, and 8 bases lay between the germline ends. Here the CDR3 reads CASSQDLRDEQYF. The CDR3 coding sequence is TGCGCCAGCAGCCAAGATCTACGGGACGAGCAGTACTTC.

The chain couples TRBV19 to TRBJ1-1; 10 nucleotides align to TRBD1. Germline V gene lookup returns CDR1 LNHDA and CDR2 SQIVND (reference sequence). The CDR3 runs to 15 residues. Trimming took 6 bases from V and 0 from J; bases not matched to a gene: 4. Here the CDR3 reads CASRPGQGLNTEAFF. The CDR3 DNA follows: TGTGCCAGTAGGCCGGGACAGGGGCTGAACACTGAAGCTTTCTTT.

In its sample, this clonotype was seen many times. The chain links TRBV5-1 to TRBJ2-2; D call uncertain. Germline-derived CDR1 and CDR2 are SGHRS and YFSETQ. This CDR3 region has 13 residues. Between the trimmed V and J ends, which lost 0 bases and 4 bases, there was a span of 4 bases. This CDR3 is CASSLAATGELFF. CDR3 coding DNA: TGCGCCAGCAGCTTGGCAGCCACCGGGGAGCTGTTTTTT. Combining the CDR3 with reference TRBV5-1 and TRBJ2-2 gives the whole variable domain KAGVTQTPRYLIKTRGQQVTLSCSPISGHRSVSWYQQTPGQGLQFLFEYFSETQRNKGNFPGRFSGRQFSNSRSEMNVSTLELGDSALYLCASSLAATGELFFGEGSRLTVL.

On this clonotype: A much more abundant neighbour one base away suggests this may be a read error. The chain employs TRBV29-1 and TRBJ2-3, with D maybe TRBD2 (6 bases). CDR3 length equals 16 residues. Per germline, CDR1 SQVTM and CDR2 ANQGSEA. The V and J ends lost 4 bases and 4 bases respectively, with 21 bases between them. CDR3 sequence (DNA): TGCAGCGTTGGCGGACTATCGGGGTGGAGGGCAGATACGCAGTATTTT. This encodes CSVGGLSGWRADTQYF.